This T cell receptor (beta chain) was observed in a study of post-analysis software for immune sequencing data. About the research overall: As for disease course, relapsing-remitting, secondary progressive and progressive-relapsing multiple sclerosis were all included.

This clonotype was seen a single time. No antigen is known for it. The study's findings and limits: F measure showed strong co-clustering of same-batch samples. For normalized Chao1 diversity, multiple sclerosis patients scored significantly lower than controls did. About five TRBV segments, including TRBV5-6, TRBV5-1 and TRBV20-1, were more frequent in patients than controls.

The J segment lost 7 bases and the V segment lost 7 bases, leaving 7 bases of the junction unmatched. Germline CDR1 MNHNS, CDR2 SASEGT. The CDR3 is 13 residues long. Included in the TCR beta cDNA libraries were unique molecular identifiers. There were roughly 0.95 to 11 million T cells, and about 500,000 cDNA molecules came from them. TCRdb independently ran MiXCR on the PCR reads; one entry per CDR3 protein. Of about 150,000 distinct CDR3 sequences listed, about 29% are singletons. This sequence joins TRBV6-1 and TRBJ2-1; 7 positions agree with TRBD2. The sequenced sample consisted of blood. This receptor was obtained from a girl under 18 with multiple sclerosis. The CDR3 bases are TGTGCCAGCAACGAGCGGGAATGGAATGAGCAGTTCTTC. Its translation: CASNEREWNEQFF.